The clone carrying this T cell receptor beta chain has ten or more counts. A single record per CDR3 protein comes from TCRdb applying MiXCR to the 5' RACE reads. The sample includes about 360,000 distinct CDR3 sequences, roughly 6.2% of them seen just once. This record belongs to a study of T cells after yellow fever vaccination. The CDR3 has 13 residues. Germline CDR1 is ENHRY and CDR2 is SYGVKD. With V trimmed by 8 bases and J by 7 bases, 8 bases remained unmatched. The J gene is TRBJ2-1, the V gene TRBV10-3, with 7 bases aligning to TRBD2. The sequences come from PBMCs, collected 5 days after the yellow fever booster vaccination. This clonotype was obtained from a man aged 25 to 40 who received the YFV17D yellow fever vaccine. DNA for the CDR3: TGTGCCATCCAAGTAGCGGGTGGAAATGAGCAGTTCTTC. Protein product: CAIQVAGGNEQFF.